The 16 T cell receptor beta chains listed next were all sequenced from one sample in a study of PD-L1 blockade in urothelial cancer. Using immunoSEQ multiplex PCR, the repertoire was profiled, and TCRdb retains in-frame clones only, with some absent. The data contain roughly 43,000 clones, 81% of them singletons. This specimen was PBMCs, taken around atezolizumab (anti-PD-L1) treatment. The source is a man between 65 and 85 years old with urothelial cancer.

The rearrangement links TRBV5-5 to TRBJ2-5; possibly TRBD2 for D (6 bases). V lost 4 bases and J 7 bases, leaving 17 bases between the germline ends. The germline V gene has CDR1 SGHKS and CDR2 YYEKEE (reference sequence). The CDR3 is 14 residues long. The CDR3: CASSPGEVKVTQYF. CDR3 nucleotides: TGTGCCAGCAGCCCGGGGGAGGTAAAGGTGACCCAGTACTTC.

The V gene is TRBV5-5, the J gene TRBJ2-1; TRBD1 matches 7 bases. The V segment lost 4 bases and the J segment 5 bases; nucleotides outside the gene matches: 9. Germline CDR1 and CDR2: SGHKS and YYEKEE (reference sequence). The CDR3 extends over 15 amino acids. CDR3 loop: CASSGVSTGDNEQFF. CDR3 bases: TGTGCCAGCAGCGGGGTATCAACAGGGGACAATGAGCAGTTCTTC.

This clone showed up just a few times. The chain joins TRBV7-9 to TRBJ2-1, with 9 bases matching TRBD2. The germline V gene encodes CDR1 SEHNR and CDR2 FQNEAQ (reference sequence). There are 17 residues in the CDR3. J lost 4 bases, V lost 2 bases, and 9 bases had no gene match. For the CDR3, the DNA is TGTGCCAGCAGCTTACGGGCGTCTAGCGGGACGTACAATGAGCAGTTCTTC. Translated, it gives CASSLRASSGTYNEQFF.

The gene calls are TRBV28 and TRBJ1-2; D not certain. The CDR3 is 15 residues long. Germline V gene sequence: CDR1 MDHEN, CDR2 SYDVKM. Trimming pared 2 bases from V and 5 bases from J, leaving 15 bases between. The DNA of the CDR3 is TGTGCCAGCAGTTTAAGACTTCCCGTCTCGTATGGCTACACCTTC. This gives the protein CASSLRLPVSYGYTF.

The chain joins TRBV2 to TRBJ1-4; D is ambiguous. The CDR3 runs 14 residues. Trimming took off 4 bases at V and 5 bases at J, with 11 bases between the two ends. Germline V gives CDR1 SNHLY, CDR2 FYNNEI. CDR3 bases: TGTGCCAGCAGTGGCGCAGGCGGGAATGAAAAACTGTTTTTT. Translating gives CASSGAGGNEKLFF. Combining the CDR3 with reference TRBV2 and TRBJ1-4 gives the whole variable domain EPEVTQTPSHQVTQMGQEVILRCVPISNHLYFYWYRQILGQKVEFLVSFYNNEISEKSEIFDDQFSVERPDGSNFTLKIRSTKLEDSAMYFCASSGAGGNEKLFFGSGTQLSVL.

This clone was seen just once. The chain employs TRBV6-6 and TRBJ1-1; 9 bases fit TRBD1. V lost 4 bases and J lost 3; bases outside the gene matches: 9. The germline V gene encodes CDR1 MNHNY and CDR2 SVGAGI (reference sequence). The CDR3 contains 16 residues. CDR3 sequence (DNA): TGTGCCAGCAGTTCAATCGTTAGGGACAGGGACACTGAAGCTTTCTTT. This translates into CASSSIVRDRDTEAFF.

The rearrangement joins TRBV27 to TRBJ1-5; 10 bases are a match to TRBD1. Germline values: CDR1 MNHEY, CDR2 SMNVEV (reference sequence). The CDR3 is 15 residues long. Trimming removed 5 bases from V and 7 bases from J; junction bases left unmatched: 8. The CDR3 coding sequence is TGTGCCAGCAGTGGCGGGACAGGGGCACGGCAGCCCCAGCATTTT. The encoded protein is CASSGGTGARQPQHF.

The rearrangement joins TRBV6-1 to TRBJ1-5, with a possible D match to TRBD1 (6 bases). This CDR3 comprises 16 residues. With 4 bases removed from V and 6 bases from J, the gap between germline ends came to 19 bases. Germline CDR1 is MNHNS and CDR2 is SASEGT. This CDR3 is CASSAIGGASGQPQHF. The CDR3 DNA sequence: TGTGCCAGCAGTGCCATCGGGGGGGCGTCGGGTCAGCCCCAGCATTTT.

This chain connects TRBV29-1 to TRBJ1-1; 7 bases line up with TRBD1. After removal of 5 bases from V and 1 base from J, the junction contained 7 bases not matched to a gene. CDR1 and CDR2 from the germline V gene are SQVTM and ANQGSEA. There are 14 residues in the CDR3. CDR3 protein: CSVTQGLQNTEAFF. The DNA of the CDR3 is TGCAGCGTTACACAGGGGCTCCAGAACACTGAAGCTTTCTTT.

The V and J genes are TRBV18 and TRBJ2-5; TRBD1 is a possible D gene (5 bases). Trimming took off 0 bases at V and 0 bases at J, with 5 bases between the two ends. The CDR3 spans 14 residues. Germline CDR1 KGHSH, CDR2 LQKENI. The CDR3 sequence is CASSPPDNQETQYF. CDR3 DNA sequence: TGTGCCAGCTCACCACCGGACAACCAAGAGACCCAGTACTTC.

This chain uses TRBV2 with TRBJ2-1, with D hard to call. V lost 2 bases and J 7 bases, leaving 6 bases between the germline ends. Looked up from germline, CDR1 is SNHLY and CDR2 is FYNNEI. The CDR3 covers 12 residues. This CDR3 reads CASSETRNEQFF. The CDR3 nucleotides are TGTGCCAGCAGTGAAACCAGGAATGAGCAGTTCTTC.

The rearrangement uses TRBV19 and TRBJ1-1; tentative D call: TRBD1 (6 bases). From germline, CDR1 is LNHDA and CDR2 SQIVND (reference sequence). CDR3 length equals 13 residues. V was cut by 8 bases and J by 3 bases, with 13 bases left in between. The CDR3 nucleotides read TGTGCCAGTGGGTACAGGGTTGACACTGAAGCTTTCTTT. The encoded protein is CASGYRVDTEAFF.

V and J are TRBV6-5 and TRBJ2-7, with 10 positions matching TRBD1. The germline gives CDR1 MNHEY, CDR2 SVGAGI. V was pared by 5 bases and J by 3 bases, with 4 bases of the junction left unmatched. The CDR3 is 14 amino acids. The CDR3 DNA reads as TGTGCCAGCAGTGCCGGGACAGGGGACTACGAGCAGTACTTC. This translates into CASSAGTGDYEQYF.

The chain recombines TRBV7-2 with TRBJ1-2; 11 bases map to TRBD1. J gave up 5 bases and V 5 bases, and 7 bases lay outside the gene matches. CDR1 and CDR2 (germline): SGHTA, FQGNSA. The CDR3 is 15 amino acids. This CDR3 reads CASSPAGTGGYGYTF. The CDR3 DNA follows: TGTGCCAGCAGCCCCGCTGGGACAGGGGGATATGGCTACACCTTC.

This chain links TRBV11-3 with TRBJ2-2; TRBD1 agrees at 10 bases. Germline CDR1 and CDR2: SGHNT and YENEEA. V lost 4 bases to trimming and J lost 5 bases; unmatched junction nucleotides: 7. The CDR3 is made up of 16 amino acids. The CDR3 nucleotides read TGTGCCAGCAGCTCCCGGACAGGGGGAGGAACCGGGGAGCTGTTTTTT. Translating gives CASSSRTGGGTGELFF.

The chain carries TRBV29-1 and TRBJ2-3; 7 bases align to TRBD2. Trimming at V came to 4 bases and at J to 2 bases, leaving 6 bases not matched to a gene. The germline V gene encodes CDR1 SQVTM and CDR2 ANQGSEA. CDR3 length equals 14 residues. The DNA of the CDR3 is TGCAGCGTTGGGGCTAGCGGACACACAGATACGCAGTATTTT. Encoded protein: CSVGASGHTDTQYF.